Below are 24 T cell receptor beta chains sequenced from a single sample in a study of T-cell reconstitution after alpha-beta-depleted transplantation in children. During its preparation, the TCRbeta library received unique molecular identifiers. TCRdb recomputed calls from the PCR reads with MiXCR, one row per CDR3 protein. The data show fewer than 550,000 distinct CDR3 sequences, with 11% seen just once and 4.5% to 7% held by the top ten. The source was PBMCs from the stem cell graft donor, collected from the stem cell graft. These TCRs come from a human donor who donated a stem cell graft to a child with acute myeloid leukemia.

The chain joins TRBV5-1 to TRBJ2-5; D may be TRBD1 or TRBD2 (5 bases each). The CDR3 contains 14 residues. The germline gives CDR1 SGHRS, CDR2 YFSETQ. Deletions cut 4 bases from V and 5 bases from J, with 15 bases between. The CDR3 DNA follows: TGCGCCAGCAGCCCAGCGAGGGGATGGGAGACCCAGTACTTC. Translated: CASSPARGWETQYF.

This clonotype was found many times. The chain is built from TRBV18 and TRBJ2-2; TRBD1 matches 9 bases. CDR3 length equals 16 residues. Germline trimming cut 4 bases from V and 3 bases from J; bases unmatched to any gene: 6. The germline V gene encodes CDR1 KGHSH and CDR2 LQKENI. CDR3 sequence (DNA): TGTGCCAGCTCACTAGGACAGGGGCCGGACACCGGGGAGCTGTTTTTT. Its protein is CASSLGQGPDTGELFF.

The chain joins TRBV29-1 to TRBJ2-2; tentatively, D is TRBD2 (7 bases). Germline CDR1 is SQVTM and CDR2 is ANQGSEA. V lost 6 bases, J lost 1 base, and 15 bases lay in between. There are 15 residues in the CDR3. Here the CDR3 DNA reads TGCAGCGTAGCTTTGGGGGGGCTGAACACCGGGGAGCTGTTTTTT. Protein sequence: CSVALGGLNTGELFF.

By share of the sample, this clonotype is medium-sized. The chain uses TRBV20-1 and TRBJ2-3, with a tentative D call TRBD1 (6 bases). V gave up 3 bases and J gave up 1 base, with 11 bases separating them. Germline values: CDR1 DFQATT, CDR2 SNEGSKA (reference sequence). The CDR3 consists of 14 residues. The CDR3 DNA reads TGCAGTGCTAGCCAGGGGTGGGGCACAGATACGCAGTATTTT. This translates into CSASQGWGTDTQYF.

This clonotype has ten or more counts. This chain joins TRBV29-1 and TRBJ2-7, with 7 bases aligning to TRBD2. CDR1 is SQVTM, CDR2 ANQGSEA, per germline. This CDR3 has 17 residues. V dropped 6 bases and J dropped 6; count of bases not matched to a gene: 23. The CDR3 nucleotides are TGCAGCGTGGGACGGCGACTACTCGCGGGAGAATCCGGCGAGCAGTACTTC. It specifies CSVGRRLLAGESGEQYF.

The chain links TRBV11-2 to TRBJ2-7; 7 bases fit TRBD1. The CDR3 sequence is 16 residues long. Germline lookup yields CDR1 SGHAT and CDR2 FQNNGV. V gave up 1 base and J gave up 6 bases; unmatched junction bases: 12. The CDR3 DNA follows: TGTGCCAGCAGCTTAGGTCCAGGGGGTAGCCTCCTCGAGCAGTACGTC. This codes for CASSLGPGGSLLEQYV.

The chain links TRBV20-1 to TRBJ1-1, with TRBD1 identical over 7 bases. Germline loops: CDR1 DFQATT, CDR2 SNEGSKA (reference sequence). Losses at the gene ends were 2 bases for V and 3 bases for J; bases not matched to a gene: 6. CDR3 length equals 14 residues. The CDR3 region is CSARSGTAYTEAFF. CDR3 coding DNA: TGCAGTGCTAGAAGCGGGACAGCCTACACTGAAGCTTTCTTT.

This clonotype has only a few counts. The chain carries TRBV29-1 and TRBJ2-7; possible D gene TRBD1, 5 bases. Deletions cut 6 bases from V and 0 bases from J, with 9 bases between. Germline assignment: CDR1 SQVTM and CDR2 ANQGSEA. The CDR3 has 12 amino acids. The CDR3 bases are TGCAGCGTCAAGACAGCCTCCTACGAGCAGTACGTC. Its protein is CSVKTASYEQYV.

The gene calls are TRBV4-1 and TRBJ1-2, with 12 positions matching TRBD1. Germline V gene lookup returns CDR1 MGHRA and CDR2 YSYEKL. The CDR3 sequence is 17 residues long. The trim removed 0 bases at V and 4 bases at J, leaving 6 bases unmatched. This CDR3 is CASSQERGQGAGYGYTF. The CDR3 region has the DNA TGCGCCAGCAGCCAAGAACGGGGACAGGGGGCTGGCTATGGCTACACCTTC.

The chain employs TRBV11-3 and TRBJ1-1, with D perhaps TRBD1 (6 bases). In germline, CDR1 is SGHNT, CDR2 YENEEA. CDR3 length: 13 residues. With 3 bases removed from V and 4 bases from J, the gap between germline ends came to 9 bases. CDR3 sequence: CASSFSQGTEAFF. The DNA of the CDR3 is TGTGCCAGCAGCTTTTCACAGGGCACTGAAGCTTTCTTT. The variable domain in full, completed from reference TRBV11-3 and TRBJ1-1, reads EAGVVQSPRYKIIEKKQPVAFWCNPISGHNTLYWYLQNLGQGPELLIRYENEEAVDDSQLPKDRFSAERLKGVDSTLKIQPAELGDSAVYLCASSFSQGTEAFFGQGTRLTVV.

The chain joins TRBV12-3 or TRBV12-4 to TRBJ1-5; TRBD1 matches 7 bases. The CDR3 runs to 16 residues. After removal of 6 bases from V and 2 bases from J, the junction contained 10 bases not matched to a gene. CDR3 DNA: TGTGCCAGCAGCAACCAACAGGGGTTGGGCAATCAGCCCCAGCATTTT. Residues: CASSNQQGLGNQPQHF.

The chain combines TRBV10-3 with TRBJ1-3; D is unresolved. CDR1 and CDR2 (germline): ENHRY, SYGVKD. The CDR3 runs 14 residues. V was shortened by 7 bases and J by 3 bases, with 13 bases between the two germline ends. The CDR3 protein is CAIMKIGFGNTIYF. CDR3 DNA: TGTGCCATCATGAAAATCGGTTTTGGAAACACCATATATTTT.

This rearrangement joins TRBV29-1 to TRBJ2-5; 8 nucleotides match TRBD2. This CDR3 spans 13 amino acids. Germline CDR1 and CDR2: SQVTM and ANQGSEA. V shed 7 bases and J 3 bases; nucleotides not matched to a gene: 7. The chain's CDR3 is CSALSAGEETQYF. The CDR3 coding sequence is TGCAGCGCCCTTTCAGCGGGAGAAGAGACCCAGTACTTC. Full variable domain (remainder filled in from reference TRBV29-1 and TRBJ2-5): SAVISQKPSRDICQRGTSLTIQCQVDSQVTMMFWYRQQPGQSLTLIATANQGSEATYESGFVIDKFPISRPNLTFSTLTVSNMSPEDSSIYLCSALSAGEETQYFGPGTRLLVL.

At least ten counts were recorded for this clonotype. V usage is TRBV10-2 and J usage is TRBJ1-2; D may be TRBD1 (5 bases). This CDR3 has 14 residues. Germline CDR1 reads WSHSY; CDR2 reads SAAADI. The V end was cut by 0 bases, the J end by 5 bases, with 10 bases between. CDR3 sequence reads: CASSESGLLYGYTF. DNA for the CDR3: TGCGCCAGCAGTGAGTCGGGGCTCCTGTATGGCTACACCTTC.

The sample holds a few counts of this clonotype. The gene calls are TRBV4-1 and TRBJ1-2; D is possibly TRBD1 (5 bases). The CDR3 contains 14 residues. The germline V gene has CDR1 MGHRA and CDR2 YSYEKL. Deletions cut 1 base from V and 3 bases from J, with 9 bases between. CDR3 sequence (DNA): TGCGCCAGCAGCCAAGTTGGGACGGACTATGGCTACACCTTC. Amino acid sequence: CASSQVGTDYGYTF.

On this clonotype: A read error may be the cause here, since a much bigger clone is one base away. The V and J genes are TRBV15 and TRBJ1-3; no definite D call. The CDR3 spans 13 residues. Per the germline V gene, CDR1 is LNHNV and CDR2 is YYDKDF (reference sequence). This chain's CDR3 is CATGRDQRNTIYF. In DNA form, the CDR3 reads TGTGCCACCGGCAGAGATCAAAGAAACACCATATATTTT. Full variable domain (missing parts from reference TRBV15 and TRBJ1-3): DAMVIQNPRYQVTQFGKPVTLSCSQTLNHNVMYWYQQKSSQAPKLLFHYYDKDFNNEADTPDNFQSRRPNTSFCFLDIRSPGLGDTAMYLCATGRDQRNTIYFGEGSWLTVV.

This clonotype was counted ten times or more. The gene calls are TRBV12-3 or TRBV12-4 and TRBJ1-1, with D perhaps matching TRBD1 (6 bases). The V end was cut by 5 bases, the J end by 1 base, with 11 bases between. The CDR3 has 14 amino acids. CDR3 nucleotides: TGTGCCAGCAGTAGACAAGGGGGGAACACTGAAGCTTTCTTT. This encodes CASSRQGGNTEAFF.

This clonotype turned up a few times. The chain uses TRBV27 and TRBJ2-2, with TRBD1 identical over 8 bases. The CDR3 spans 12 residues. Looked up from germline, CDR1 is MNHEY and CDR2 is SMNVEV (reference sequence). After removal of 8 bases from V and 7 bases from J, the junction contained 3 bases not matched to a gene. CDR3 protein: CASDRGDGELFF. The CDR3 region has the DNA TGTGCCAGCGACAGGGGAGACGGGGAGCTGTTTTTT.

This clonotype was seen a handful of times. The rearrangement joins TRBV12-3 or TRBV12-4 to TRBJ2-2; D unclear. Trimming took 4 bases from V and 2 from J, leaving 8 bases between them. The CDR3 sequence is 14 residues long. The CDR3, as DNA: TGTGCCAGCAGTTCGAGTACTAACACCGGGGAGCTGTTTTTT. This encodes CASSSSTNTGELFF.

There are many counts of this clonotype. The chain couples TRBV6-2 or TRBV6-3 to TRBJ2-3, with 13 bases lining up with TRBD2. The CDR3 totals 16 residues. V lost 5 bases, J lost 5 bases, and 7 bases stayed unmatched. The germline V gene has CDR1 MNHEY and CDR2 SVGEGT. CDR3 bases: TGTGCCAGCAGTCAACTAGCGGGAGGGCCAGGAGATACGCAGTATTTT. This encodes CASSQLAGGPGDTQYF.

This chain joins TRBV12-3 or TRBV12-4 and TRBJ2-1; 9 bases are shared with TRBD2. Trimming removed 3 bases from V and 2 bases from J; junction bases left unmatched: 8. The CDR3 covers 17 residues. This CDR3 is CASSLRSGRTPYNEQFF. Written as DNA, the CDR3 is TGTGCCAGCAGTTTGCGTAGCGGGAGAACCCCCTACAATGAGCAGTTCTTC.

This clonotype came up many times. This chain links TRBV5-1 with TRBJ1-4; D unresolved. The germline V gene has CDR1 SGHRS and CDR2 YFSETQ. Trimming took off 4 bases at V and 5 bases at J, with 15 bases between the two ends. This CDR3 is 15 amino acids long. CDR3 in DNA: TGCGCCAGCAGCCCGGGTCGAAGCCCAAATGAAAAACTGTTTTTT. Translated: CASSPGRSPNEKLFF.

This clonotype turned up a few times. The chain uses TRBV12-3 or TRBV12-4 and TRBJ1-1; TRBD1 is a possible D gene (6 bases). CDR3 length: 16 amino acids. V was shortened by 2 bases and J by 1 base, with 14 bases between the two germline ends. CDR3 in amino acids: CASSLRGGHPNTEAFF. For the CDR3, the DNA is TGTGCCAGCAGTTTAAGAGGGGGACATCCGAACACTGAAGCTTTCTTT.

This clonotype showed up many times. This chain uses TRBV27 with TRBJ2-2, with D perhaps matching TRBD1 (7 bases). The germline V and J ends were trimmed by 3 bases and 6 bases, with 11 bases remaining between them. From germline, CDR1 is MNHEY and CDR2 SMNVEV (reference sequence). There are 14 residues in the CDR3. The CDR3 loop is CASSFQGGAGELFF. DNA of the CDR3: TGTGCCAGCAGTTTTCAGGGGGGCGCCGGGGAGCTGTTTTTT.